This TCR beta chain comes out of a study of T cell responses to AZD1222 COVID-19 vaccine. Study-wide findings and caveats: The study reported that nearly half of spike-specific TCRs target unmutated variant regions. Repertoires in all cases were sampled only once the peak T cell response had passed.

Some clones are missing from TCRdb's copy, which holds only in-frame ones; the method was immunoSEQ multiplex PCR. The data hold about 76,000 clones, with over 85% observed a single time. The CDR3 is 16 amino acids. Germline V gene sequence: CDR1 ENHRY, CDR2 SYGVKD. Trimming took 0 bases from V and 6 from J, leaving 17 bases between them. In the case of this clone: No antigen is known for it.

Sequencing used peripheral blood, obtained on day 0 of AZD1222 vaccination. J is TRBJ1-1 and V is TRBV10-3, with D perhaps matching TRBD1 (5 bases). The TCR was taken from an adult in good health. This CDR3 is CAISESKVQGRSEAFF. Written as DNA, the CDR3 is TGTGCCATCAGTGAGTCTAAAGTCCAGGGTCGCTCTGAAGCTTTCTTT.